This T cell receptor beta chain was captured by sequencing in a study of cytotoxic CD8 clonotypes in ibrutinib-treated CLL. General study results and limits: In comparison with age-matched healthy donors, baseline clonality was higher and tracked circulating CD8+ T-cell counts. Progressing and sustained-remission patients had different sampling times. Ibrutinib response saw clonality rise, and progression saw it return toward baseline.

Of note for this clone: Antigen specificity is unknown.

Genomic DNA in a quantity of about 2.1 micrograms was derived from cryopreserved PBMCs for TCR beta libraries. The ends were cut back, 3 bases at V and 1 base at J, with 11 bases in the middle. The CDR3 totals 16 residues. From germline, CDR1 is SGDLS and CDR2 YYNGEE. Assay: immunoSEQ multiplex PCR; the TCRdb copy retains only in-frame clones and omits some. The sample consists of 270,000 or so clones, 65% to 85% of them appearing once. This chain joins TRBV9 and TRBJ2-6; D gene ambiguous. This TCR was recovered from a human donor with chronic lymphocytic leukemia. The sequencing here drew on PBMCs, taken at disease progression, from a patient treated with ibrutinib. DNA for the CDR3: TGTGCCAGCAGCGGGAGTTTCGGATCTGGGGCCAACGTCCTGACTTTC. As protein: CASSGSFGSGANVLTF.